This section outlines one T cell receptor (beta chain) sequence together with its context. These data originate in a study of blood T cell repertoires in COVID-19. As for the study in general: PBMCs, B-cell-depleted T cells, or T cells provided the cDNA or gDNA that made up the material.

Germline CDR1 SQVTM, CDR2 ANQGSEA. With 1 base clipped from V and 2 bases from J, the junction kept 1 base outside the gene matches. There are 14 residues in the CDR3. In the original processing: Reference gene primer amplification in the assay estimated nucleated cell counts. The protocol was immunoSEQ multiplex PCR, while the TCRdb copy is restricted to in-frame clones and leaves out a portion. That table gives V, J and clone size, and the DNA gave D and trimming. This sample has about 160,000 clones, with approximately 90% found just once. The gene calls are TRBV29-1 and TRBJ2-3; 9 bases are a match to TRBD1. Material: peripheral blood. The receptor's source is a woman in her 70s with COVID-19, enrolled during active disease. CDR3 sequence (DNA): TGCAGCGTTGAAGGGACAGGGGCCACAGATACGCAGTATTTT. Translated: CSVEGTGATDTQYF.